This TCR beta chain was observed in a study of T cell responses to AZD1222 COVID-19 vaccine. The overall study: Researchers grouped second doses given at about 4 or about 12 weeks into one pool. Study conclusions and caveats: Most donors were white British and more were female, and clonal diversity was possibly underestimated. The repertoires were collected only after the peak T cell response. Spike-specific TCR breadth rose after two AZD1222 doses, and depth rose as well.

Profiling relied on immunoSEQ multiplex PCR, and the TCRdb table lists in-frame clones only, not all of them. The sample holds 100,000 or so clones; just over 90% are singletons and the top ten take 4% to 5%. Looked up from germline, CDR1 is MNHEY and CDR2 is SVGAGI. Trimming cost V 6 bases and J 8 bases; bases outside gene matches: 8. The CDR3 runs to 13 residues. With regard to this clone: Its cognate antigen is unknown.

This specimen was peripheral blood, taken on day 0 of AZD1222 vaccination. The chain carries TRBV6-5 and TRBJ1-2; 8 nucleotides align to TRBD1. The source of this sequence is an adult in good health. CDR3 protein: CASRLDRGRGYTF. The DNA for the CDR3 is TGTGCCAGCAGACTAGACAGGGGAAGGGGCTACACCTTC.